This T cell receptor (beta chain) emerged from a study of blood T cell repertoires in COVID-19. Across the whole study: The United States, Italy and Spain supplied acute and convalescent COVID-19 samples. The cDNA or gDNA used as material had been derived from T cells, B-cell-depleted T cells, or PBMCs.

As processed by the authors: The assay estimated nucleated cells by amplifying reference gene primers. The assay was immunoSEQ multiplex PCR, and TCRdb's table has in-frame clones only and misses some. That table furnishes V, J and clone size, whereas the DNA furnished D and trimming. The data hold roughly 69,000 clones, with 80% to 90% observed a single time. V was cut by 3 bases and J by 0 bases, with 11 bases left in between. Germline loops: CDR1 LNHDA, CDR2 SQIVND (reference sequence). The CDR3 is made up of 15 amino acids. This chain links TRBV19 with TRBJ1-2, with D possibly matching TRBD1 (5 bases). This clonotype originated in a human donor in a cohort sampled during active COVID-19. The sample taken for sequencing was peripheral blood. The CDR3 DNA is TGTGCCAGTAGTATGAAGACAGCAGCTAACTATGGCTACACCTTC. Its translation: CASSMKTAANYGYTF. The complete variable domain, with remaining parts taken from reference TRBV19 and TRBJ1-2, reads DGGITQSPKYLFRKEGQNVTLSCEQNLNHDAMYWYRQDPGQGLRLIYYSQIVNDFQKGDIAEGYSVSREKKESFPLTVTSAQKNPTAFYLCASSMKTAANYGYTFGSGTRLTVV.